The clone carrying this T cell receptor (beta chain) was observed many times. Antigen specificity is unknown. This sample stems from a study of early T cells in non-severe SARS-CoV-2 infection. Study-wide context: Bulk RNA isolated from unsorted whole blood underwent sequencing; chains were not paired.

Tagging with unique molecular identifiers was applied to individual cDNA molecules. Each CDR3 protein is one row after TCRdb ran MiXCR on the 5' RACE reads. Here the sample spans tens of thousands of distinct CDR3 sequences, about 3.7% being singletons. The study's findings and limits: The study's VDJdb matching favored anti-spike CD8 responses and missed private and CD4 specificities.

The CDR3 has 17 amino acids. Germline values: CDR1 MNHEY, CDR2 SMNVEV (reference sequence). With 0 bases clipped from V and 0 bases from J, the junction kept 3 bases outside the gene matches. The rearrangement joins TRBV27 to TRBJ2-3; 10 nucleotides agree with TRBD2. The TCR comes from an adult who was a healthcare worker with PCR-confirmed SARS-CoV-2 infection or an uninfected control (not recorded which). Source material: whole blood. CDR3 protein: CASSLSPSGSSTDTQYF. CDR3 coding DNA: TGTGCCAGCAGTTTATCGCCTAGCGGGAGTAGCACAGATACGCAGTATTTT.